A few counts support the clone carrying this T cell receptor (beta chain). Its target is unknown. This entry is derived from a study of T cell repertoires in cytomegalovirus infection. Overall study: Public TCR beta signatures were indicative of both CMV infection and a matching HLA type.

Overall study findings and caveats: Summed public TCR beta family frequency identified CMV carriers bearing the relevant HLA. In two of eight donors, the top clonotype was HLA-C-restricted CMV-specific.

TCRdb re-derived calls from the reads in MiXCR, one entry per CDR3 protein. The table has roughly 320,000 distinct CDR3 sequences, 9% to 9.5% seen once. The CDR3 is 17 residues long. The J segment lost 8 bases and the V segment lost 5 bases, leaving 11 bases of the junction unmatched. The specimen sequenced was PBMCs. This clonotype was sampled from a human donor in good health (CMV status not recorded). Some clones in this sample may be carry-over from other donors' samples. The V call is TRBV12-3 or TRBV12-4, the J call TRBJ2-1; 14 nucleotides agree with TRBD2. Here the CDR3 reads CASSTGTSGSGRYEQFF. The CDR3 DNA reads TGTGCCAGCAGTACCGGGACTAGCGGGAGTGGAAGGTATGAGCAGTTCTTC.